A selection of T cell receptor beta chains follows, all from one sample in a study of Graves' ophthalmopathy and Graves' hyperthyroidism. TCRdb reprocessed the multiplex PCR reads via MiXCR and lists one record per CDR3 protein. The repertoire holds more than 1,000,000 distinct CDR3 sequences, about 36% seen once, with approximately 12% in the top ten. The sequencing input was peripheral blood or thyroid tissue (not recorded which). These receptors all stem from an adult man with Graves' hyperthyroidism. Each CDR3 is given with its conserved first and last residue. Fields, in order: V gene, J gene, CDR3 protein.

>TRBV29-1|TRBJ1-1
CSACGVGADVAFF
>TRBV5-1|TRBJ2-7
CASSFRLGSNSYSSYEQYF
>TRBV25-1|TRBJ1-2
CASSWGGQGSTSGYTF
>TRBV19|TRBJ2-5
CASSIDFPGTGGLSRETQYF
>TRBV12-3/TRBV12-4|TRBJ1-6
CASSLGAADNSPLHF
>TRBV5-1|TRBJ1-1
CASSFPGQDSNTEAFF
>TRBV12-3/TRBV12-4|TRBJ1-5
CASSSILGPNQPQHF
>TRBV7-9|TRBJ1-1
CASSSGTVGEAFF
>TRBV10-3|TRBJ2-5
CAIGSQGARETQYF
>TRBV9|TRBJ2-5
CASSQESMRLAGEETQYF
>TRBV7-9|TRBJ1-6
CASSYRGGDSPLHF
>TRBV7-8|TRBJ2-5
CASSFLISGGENQETQYF
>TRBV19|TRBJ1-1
CASRPARGGLNTEAFF
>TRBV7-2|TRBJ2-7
CASSTRGTTYEQYF
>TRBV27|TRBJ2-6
CASGLVSGANVLTF
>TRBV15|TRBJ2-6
CATSRGDRSSGANVLTF
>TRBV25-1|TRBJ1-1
CASSESRGGMNTEAFF
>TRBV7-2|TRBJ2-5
CASSQKPGRRETQYF